This T cell receptor (beta chain) is drawn from a study of blood T cell repertoires in COVID-19 (dated by TCRdb to the early 2020s). Some background on the complete study: The collaborator samples originated in the United States, Italy and Spain and spanned the acute and convalescent phases of COVID-19. The prospective study material was composed of cDNA or gDNA derived from T cells, B-cell-depleted T cells, or PBMCs. Subjects who had been exposed to COVID-19, were actively infected with it, or had recovered from it provided the deeply sampled blood TCRbeta repertoires that made up the dataset. The repertoires were released in a freely available public database meant as a resource for research on the immune response to SARS-CoV-2. Samples came from the ongoing ImmuneRACE study (first 160 participants) plus 1,254 subjects from 6 global collaborators. The sample metadata nearly always contained a de-identified subject ID, COVID-19 status, age in years and sex. Where HLA class I and class II types were available, the types were taken from metadata supplied by the sample provider, not from assay-based typing.

One collaborating source in Seattle enrolled patients during active infection and followed them longitudinally through the course of disease. The collaborating institutions used their own protocols to collect whole blood in K2EDTA tubes. For TCRbeta analysis, collaborators shipped samples in one of three forms: frozen whole blood, isolated PBMCs, or DNA extracted from either of those sample types. Counted from cysteine to phenylalanine, this CDR3 has 14 amino acids. Kept here is only the CDR3 DNA, which spans 42 bases and is read in frame from base 1. Relative to germline, V is missing 5 bases and J is missing 4 bases, with 3 bases of the junction outside any gene match. CDR1 and CDR2 were assigned from the germline V gene as ENHRY and SYGVKD. TCRbeta CDR3 regions were amplified from genomic DNA using the immunoSEQ Assay, a bias-controlled multiplex PCR. The original pipeline was this. The number of nucleated cells in each sample was estimated from the amplification of reference gene primers within the assay. To quantify the absolute abundance of each unique TCRbeta CDR3 rearrangement, sequence reads were collapsed and filtered. For each sample, productive Simpson clonality was calculated by taking the square root of Simpson's diversity index across productive rearrangements. TCRdb retrieved this table from immuneACCESS and kept in-frame rearrangements only. Not all clones are present; in checked studies, unresolved V genes account for under half, and no reason is known for the remainder. D and trimming come from the DNA, and the V and J calls and clone size come from that table. This sample holds 150,000 or so clones; around nine tenths were observed only once. In total, the top ten clones hold 10% to 13% of the sample.

On this clone: Its antigen remains unidentified. Qualities for individual bases were not recorded, and no much larger clone is one base off.

Overall study results and their limits: How much clinical and demographic metadata was included differed by source and by participant, and the metadata was provided uncurated.

Sequencing was performed on peripheral blood. This chain joins TRBV10-3 to TRBJ2-3; the junction holds 10 bases that match TRBD1. The receptor comes from a woman in her seventies with COVID-19, enrolled during active disease. The sequence in DNA is TGTGCCATCAGTAGGGACAGGGGACCAGATACGCAGTATTTT. This yields the protein CAISRDRGPDTQYF.